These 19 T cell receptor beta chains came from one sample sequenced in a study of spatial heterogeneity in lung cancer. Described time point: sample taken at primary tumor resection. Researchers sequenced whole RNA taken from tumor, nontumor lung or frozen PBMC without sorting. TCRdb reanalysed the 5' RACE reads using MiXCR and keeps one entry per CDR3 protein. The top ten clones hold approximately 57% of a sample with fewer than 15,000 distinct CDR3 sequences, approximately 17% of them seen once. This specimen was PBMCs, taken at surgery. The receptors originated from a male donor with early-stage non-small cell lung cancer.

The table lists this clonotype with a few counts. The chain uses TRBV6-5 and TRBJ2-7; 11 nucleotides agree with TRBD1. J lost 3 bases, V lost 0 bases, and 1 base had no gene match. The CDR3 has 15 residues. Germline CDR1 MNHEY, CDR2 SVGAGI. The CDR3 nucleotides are TGTGCCAGCAGTTACTCAGGGACAGGGGGCTACGAGCAGTACTTC. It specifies CASSYSGTGGYEQYF.

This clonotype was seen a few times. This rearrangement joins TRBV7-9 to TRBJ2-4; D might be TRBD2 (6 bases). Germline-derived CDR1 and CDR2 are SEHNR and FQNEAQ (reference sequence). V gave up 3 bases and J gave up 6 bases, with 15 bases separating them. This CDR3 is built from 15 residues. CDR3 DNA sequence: TGTGCCAGCAGCTTGGACACCGGGACTGCAAACATTCAGTACTTC. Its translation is CASSLDTGTANIQYF.

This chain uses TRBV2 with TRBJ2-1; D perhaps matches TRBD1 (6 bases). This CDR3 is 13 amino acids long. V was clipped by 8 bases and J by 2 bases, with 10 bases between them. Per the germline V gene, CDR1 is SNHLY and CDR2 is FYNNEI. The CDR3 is CASLRTAYNEQFF. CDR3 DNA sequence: TGTGCCAGCTTAAGGACAGCCTACAATGAGCAGTTCTTC.

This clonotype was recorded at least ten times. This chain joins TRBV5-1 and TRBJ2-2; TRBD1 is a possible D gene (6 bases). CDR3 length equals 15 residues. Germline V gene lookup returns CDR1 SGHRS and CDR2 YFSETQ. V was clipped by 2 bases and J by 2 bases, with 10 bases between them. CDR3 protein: CASSLGTSNTGELFF. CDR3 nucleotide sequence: TGCGCCAGCAGCTTAGGGACATCAAACACCGGGGAGCTGTTTTTT. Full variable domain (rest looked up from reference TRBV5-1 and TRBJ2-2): KAGVTQTPRYLIKTRGQQVTLSCSPISGHRSVSWYQQTPGQGLQFLFEYFSETQRNKGNFPGRFSGRQFSNSRSEMNVSTLELGDSALYLCASSLGTSNTGELFFGEGSRLTVL.

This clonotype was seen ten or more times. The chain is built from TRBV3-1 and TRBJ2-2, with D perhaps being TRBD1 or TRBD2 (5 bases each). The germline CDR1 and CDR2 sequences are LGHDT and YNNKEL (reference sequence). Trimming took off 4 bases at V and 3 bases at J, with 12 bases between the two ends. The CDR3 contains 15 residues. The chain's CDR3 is CASSPEGFYTGELFF. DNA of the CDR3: TGTGCCAGCAGCCCCGAGGGGTTTTACACCGGGGAGCTGTTTTTT.

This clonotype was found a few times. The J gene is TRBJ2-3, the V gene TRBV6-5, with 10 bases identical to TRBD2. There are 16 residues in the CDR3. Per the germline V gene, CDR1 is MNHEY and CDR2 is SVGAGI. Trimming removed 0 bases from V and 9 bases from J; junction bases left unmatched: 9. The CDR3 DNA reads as TGTGCCAGCAGTTACTCTAGCGGGAGGTCCCCAGGGACGCAGTATTTT. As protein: CASSYSSGRSPGTQYF.

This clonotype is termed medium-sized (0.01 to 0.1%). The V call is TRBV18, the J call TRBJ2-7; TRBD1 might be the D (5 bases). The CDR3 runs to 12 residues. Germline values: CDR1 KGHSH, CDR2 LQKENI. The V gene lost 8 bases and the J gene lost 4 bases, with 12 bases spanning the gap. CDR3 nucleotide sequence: TGTGCCAGCAGGGGCGAGGATTACGAGCAGTACTTC. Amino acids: CASRGEDYEQYF. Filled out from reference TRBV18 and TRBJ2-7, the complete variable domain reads NAGVMQNPRHLVRRRGQEARLRCSPMKGHSHVYWYRQLPEEGLKFMVYLQKENIIDESGMPKERFSAEFPKEGPSILRIQQVVRGDSAAYFCASRGEDYEQYFGPGTRLTVT.

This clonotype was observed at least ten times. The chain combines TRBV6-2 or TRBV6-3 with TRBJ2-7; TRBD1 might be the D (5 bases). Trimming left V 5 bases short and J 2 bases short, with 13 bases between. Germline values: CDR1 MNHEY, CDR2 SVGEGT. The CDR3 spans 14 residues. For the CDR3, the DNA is TGTGCCAGCAGTAGGACACGCTTTCCCTACGAGCAGTACTTC. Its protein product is CASSRTRFPYEQYF.

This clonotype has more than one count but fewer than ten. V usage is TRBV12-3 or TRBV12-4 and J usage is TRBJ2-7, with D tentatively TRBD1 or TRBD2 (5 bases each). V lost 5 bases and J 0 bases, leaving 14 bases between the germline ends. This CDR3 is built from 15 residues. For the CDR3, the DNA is TGTGCCAGCAGTCCTTCCGGGACCAGCTCCTACGAGCAGTACTTC. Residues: CASSPSGTSSYEQYF.

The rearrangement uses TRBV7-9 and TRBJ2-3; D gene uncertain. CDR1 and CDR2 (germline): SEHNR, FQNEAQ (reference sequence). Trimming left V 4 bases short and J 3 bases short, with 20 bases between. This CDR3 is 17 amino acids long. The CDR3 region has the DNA TGTGCCAGCAGCTCGCTTGCGGTGATGAGCGCAACAGATACGCAGTATTTT. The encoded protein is CASSSLAVMSATDTQYF. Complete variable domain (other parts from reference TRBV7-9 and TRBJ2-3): DTGVSQNPRHKITKRGQNVTFRCDPISEHNRLYWYRQTLGQGPEFLTYFQNEAQLEKSRLLSDRFSAERPKGSFSTLEIQRTEQGDSAMYLCASSSLAVMSATDTQYFGPGTRLTVL.

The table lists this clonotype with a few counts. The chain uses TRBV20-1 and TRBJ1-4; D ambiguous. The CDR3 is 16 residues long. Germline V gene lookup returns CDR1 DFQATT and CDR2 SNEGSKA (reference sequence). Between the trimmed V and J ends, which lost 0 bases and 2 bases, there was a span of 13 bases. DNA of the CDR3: TGCAGTGCTAGAGATCCAAAAGGGATGACTAATGAAAAACTGTTTTTT. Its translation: CSARDPKGMTNEKLFF.

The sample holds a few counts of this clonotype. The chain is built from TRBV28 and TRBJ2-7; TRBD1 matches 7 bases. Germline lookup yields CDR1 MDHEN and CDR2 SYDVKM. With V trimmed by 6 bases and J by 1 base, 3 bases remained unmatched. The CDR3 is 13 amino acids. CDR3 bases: TGTGCCAGCAGAGACAGGGTTTCCTACGAGCAGTACTTC. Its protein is CASRDRVSYEQYF.

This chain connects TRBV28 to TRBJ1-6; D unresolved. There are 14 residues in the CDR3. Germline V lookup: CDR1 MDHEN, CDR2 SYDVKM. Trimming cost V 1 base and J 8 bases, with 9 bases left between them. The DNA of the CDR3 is TGTGCCAGCAGTTTATACGGAGGAGATTCACCCCTCCACTTT. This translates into CASSLYGGDSPLHF.

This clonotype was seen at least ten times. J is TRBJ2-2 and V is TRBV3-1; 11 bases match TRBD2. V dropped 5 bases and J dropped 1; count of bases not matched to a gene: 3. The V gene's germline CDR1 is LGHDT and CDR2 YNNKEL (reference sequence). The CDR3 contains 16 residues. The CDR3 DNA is TGTGCCAGCAGCATTGGACTAGCGGGGAACACCGGGGAGCTGTTTTTT. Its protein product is CASSIGLAGNTGELFF.

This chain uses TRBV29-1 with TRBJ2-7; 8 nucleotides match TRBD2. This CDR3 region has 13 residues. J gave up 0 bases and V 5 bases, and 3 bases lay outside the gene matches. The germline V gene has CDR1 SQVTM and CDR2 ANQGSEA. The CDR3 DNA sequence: TGCAGCGTTAGCGGGGGCCCCTCCTACGAGCAGTACTTC. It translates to CSVSGGPSYEQYF.

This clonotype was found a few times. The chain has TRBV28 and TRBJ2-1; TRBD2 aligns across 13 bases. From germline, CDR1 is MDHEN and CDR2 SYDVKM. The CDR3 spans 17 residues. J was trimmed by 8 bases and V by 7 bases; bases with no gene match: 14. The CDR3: CASTLPAGLAGSDEQFF. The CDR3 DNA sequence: TGTGCCAGCACCTTGCCGGCGGGACTAGCGGGATCCGATGAGCAGTTCTTC.

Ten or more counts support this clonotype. The CDR3 DNA follows: TGTGCCAGCAGTGTTTTTGGCGGGAGCTCGGATGAGCAGTTCTTC. It is translated as CASSVFGGSSDEQFF. This chain joins TRBV6-4 and TRBJ2-1; 7 bases match TRBD2. Germline loops: CDR1 MRHNA, CDR2 SNTAGT. With V trimmed by 4 bases and J by 8 bases, 11 bases remained unmatched. CDR3 length: 15 amino acids.

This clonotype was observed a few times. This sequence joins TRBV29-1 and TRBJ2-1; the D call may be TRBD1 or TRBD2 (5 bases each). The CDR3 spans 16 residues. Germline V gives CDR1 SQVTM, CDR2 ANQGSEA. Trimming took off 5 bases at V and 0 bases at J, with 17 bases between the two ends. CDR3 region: CSVRAGADPSYNEQFF. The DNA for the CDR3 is TGCAGCGTTAGGGCCGGGGCCGACCCCTCCTACAATGAGCAGTTCTTC.

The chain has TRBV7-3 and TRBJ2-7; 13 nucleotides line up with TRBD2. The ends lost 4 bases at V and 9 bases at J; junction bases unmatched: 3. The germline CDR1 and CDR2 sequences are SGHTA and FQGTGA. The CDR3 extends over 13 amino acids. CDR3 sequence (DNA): TGTGCCAGCAGCTGGACTAGCGGGAGCGGGCAGTACTTC. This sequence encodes CASSWTSGSGQYF. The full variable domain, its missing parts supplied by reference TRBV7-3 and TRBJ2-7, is GAGVSQTPSNKVTEKGKYVELRCDPISGHTALYWYRQSLGQGPEFLIYFQGTGAADDSGLPNDRFFAVRPEGSVSTLKIQRTERGDSAVYLCASSWTSGSGQYFGPGTRLTVT.